Here is one T cell receptor beta chain with its context. The table lists this clonotype with many counts. This receptor's antigen is unknown. One base away there is no much larger clone; base qualities are not given. Cut back by 6 bases and 2 bases, the V and J ends lie 7 bases apart. From its cysteine to its phenylalanine, the CDR3 spans 11 amino acids. CDR3 DNA is the only sequence kept; it has 33 bases, read in frame from the first base. Via the germline V gene, CDR1 is SQVTM and CDR2 ANQGSEA. This entry belongs to a study of blood T cells in healthy people across ages (dated by TCRdb to between 2014 and 2017). Background on the whole study: In model experiments, template switching captured roughly one uniquely barcoded TCR beta cDNA molecule for every two T cells. The study measured age-related changes in TCR beta repertoire diversity using deep sequencing normalized with unique cDNA molecular identifiers. Donors were grouped into four age groups: young (average approximately 16 years), middle-aged (roughly 40), aged (around 56) and long-lived (approximately 75). To avoid experimental bias, donors of different ages were spread randomly across the sequencing lanes. Two additional independent replicas of 1 million unique cDNA reads from the same blood draw were analyzed for two donors (one aged 18 to 30 and one aged 80 or older). What the study reported, not specific to this receptor: Conclusive comparison of naive and antigen-experienced compartments was prevented by the profiling of bulk unsorted PBMCs. There was a strong correlation between observed TCR beta diversity and the percentage of naive T cells measured by flow cytometry. Because donor CMV infection status was unknown, age-related changes in expanded clonotypes were potentially confounded. Estimates of total diversity based on one million sequenced T cells were regarded as lower bounds and as underestimates. As age increased, observed TCR beta diversity per million T cells dropped in a roughly linear way, and a significant reduction was already evident by age 40. Compared with the aged group, the long-lived group had more naive CD4+ T cells, fewer expanded clones and increased TCR diversity, suggesting age selection.

Systemically healthy Caucasian individuals from Russia, some 40 in total and aged roughly 6 to 100 years, were included as donors. Each donor gave approximately 9.3 milliliters of peripheral blood, collected into EDTA-treated Vacutainer tubes. PBMCs were isolated by Ficoll-Paque density-gradient centrifugation, with at least 6 million obtained per sample. Trizol reagent was used to extract total RNA from PBMCs, with at least 6 micrograms per sample. For every donor, flow cytometry on a PBMC aliquot measured the percentage of naive CD45RAhigh/CD27high T cells. Library preparation employed 5' RACE. The instrument given in TCRdb is Illumina HiSeq 2500. The second PCR ran for about 7 to 11 cycles and used a J-beta primer mix along with a sample-barcoded 5' primer. Each TCR beta cDNA molecule received a unique molecular identifier from a template-switch 5' adaptor carrying 12 random nucleotides. Each sample yielded at least 3 million CDR3-containing paired-end reads. The Mint cDNA synthesis kit, primed by a TRBC-specific oligonucleotide, was used to synthesize first-strand cDNA from all RNA. All cDNA was treated with uracil-DNA glycosylase and then went through a first 18-cycle PCR with the universal primers M1SS and BC2_uni_R. The study's own analysis went as follows. For normalization, 1 million high-quality reads were randomly selected from each sample, with every read carrying a distinct molecular identifier. Instead of being binned into consensus sequences, reads with shared molecular identifiers were discarded. MiTCR, run with a Q25 quality threshold and the strictest error-elimination algorithm, handled CDR3 identification, clonotype clustering and error correction. A nonparametric unseen species model with Euler transformation was used to estimate lower-bound total TCR beta diversity. TCRdb applied fastp at Q25 and MiXCR to the public reads, then kept only in-frame beta chains. CDR3 protein duplicates are merged, each entry listing the most common genes and DNA. The V and J calls and clone size are TCRdb's, not the authors'. The sample has 850,000 to 1,000,000 distinct CDR3 sequences on record, roughly half of them singletons. The ten largest clones add up to 20% to 25% of the sample.

The TCR originated in a woman aged 55-70 years in good health. The V and J genes are TRBV29-1 and TRBJ2-5, with an unclear D gene assignment. The sample comprised blood. The DNA sequence reads TGCAGCGTCCGTCCTCAAGAGACCCAGTACTTC. This translates into CSVRPQETQYF. Beyond the CDR3, the reference TRBV29-1 and TRBJ2-5 genes provide the residues; the full variable domain reads: SAVISQKPSRDICQRGTSLTIQCQVDSQVTMMFWYRQQPGQSLTLIATANQGSEATYESGFVIDKFPISRPNLTFSTLTVSNMSPEDSSIYLCSVRPQETQYFGPGTRLLVL.